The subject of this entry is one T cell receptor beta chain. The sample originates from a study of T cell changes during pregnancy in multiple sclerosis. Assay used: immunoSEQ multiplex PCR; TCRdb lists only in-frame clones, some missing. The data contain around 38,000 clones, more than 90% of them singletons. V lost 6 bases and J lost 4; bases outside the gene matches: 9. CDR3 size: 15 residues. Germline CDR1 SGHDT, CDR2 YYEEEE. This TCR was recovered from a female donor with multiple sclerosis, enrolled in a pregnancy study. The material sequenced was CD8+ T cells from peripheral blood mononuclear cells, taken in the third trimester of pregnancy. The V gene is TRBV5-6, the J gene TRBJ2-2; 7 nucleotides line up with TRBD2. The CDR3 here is CASTFGLAATGELFF. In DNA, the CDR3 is TGTGCCAGCACCTTCGGGCTAGCGGCCACCGGGGAGCTGTTTTTT.